One T cell receptor (beta chain) is described in this entry. The data belong to a study of blood T cell repertoires in COVID-19. Study context: Spain, Italy and the United States supplied samples that represented acute and convalescent COVID-19.

Original data processing: Amplified reference gene primers provided the basis for estimating nucleated cell counts. Sequencing used immunoSEQ multiplex PCR; TCRdb keeps in-frame clones, though not all of them. The V and J calls and clone size were taken over from that table, and D and trimming were inferred from the DNA. This table has roughly 260,000 clones, about nine tenths appearing once. CDR3 length: 15 amino acids. Sequenced sample: peripheral blood. This TCR came from a man between 60 and 75 years old who had recovered from COVID-19. The V gene is TRBV21-1, the J gene TRBJ2-2; no check of the table's D call, TRBD1, against the DNA was made. TRBV21-1 is given as a pseudogene. The DNA for the CDR3 is TGTGCCAGCAGCACGACAGGGGGAAACACCGGGGAGCTGTTTTTT. Its protein product is CASSTTGGNTGELFF.